The clone carrying this T cell receptor (beta chain) has just one count. The data belong to a study of blood T cell repertoires in COVID-19. Overall study context: Spain, Italy and the United States supplied samples that represented acute and convalescent COVID-19. T cells, B-cell-depleted T cells, or PBMCs provided the cDNA or gDNA that served as material.

Authors' methods: For nucleated cells, counts were estimated from reference gene primer amplification. Generated by immunoSEQ multiplex PCR, the TCRdb table keeps only in-frame clones and is missing some. V and J calls and clone size are as listed in that table; D and trimming were resolved from the DNA. The sample carries about 270,000 clones, 88% recorded once. The CDR3 runs 16 residues. Germline V gives CDR1 MNHEY, CDR2 SVGAGI. J was trimmed by 2 bases and V by 0 bases; bases with no gene match: 6. The sequenced material came from peripheral blood. This TCR was recovered from a man between 60 and 75 years old who had recovered from COVID-19. The gene calls are TRBV6-5 and TRBJ2-7, with 8 bases lining up with TRBD2. Written as DNA, the CDR3 is TGTGCCAGCAGTTACTCGATCGGGGGGGGGACCTACGAGCAGTACTTC. Protein product: CASSYSIGGGTYEQYF.